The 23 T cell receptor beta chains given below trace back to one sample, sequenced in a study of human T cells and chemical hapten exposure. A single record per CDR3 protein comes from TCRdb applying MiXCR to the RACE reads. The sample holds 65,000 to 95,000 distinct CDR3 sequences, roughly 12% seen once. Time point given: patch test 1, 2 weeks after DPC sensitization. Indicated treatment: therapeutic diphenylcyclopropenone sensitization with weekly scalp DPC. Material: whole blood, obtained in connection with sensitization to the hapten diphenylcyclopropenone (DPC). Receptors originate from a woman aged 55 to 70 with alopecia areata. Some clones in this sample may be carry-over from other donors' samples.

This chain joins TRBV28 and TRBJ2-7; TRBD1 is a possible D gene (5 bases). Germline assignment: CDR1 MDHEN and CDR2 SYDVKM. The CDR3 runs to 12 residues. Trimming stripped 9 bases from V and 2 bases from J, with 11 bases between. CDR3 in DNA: TGTGCCAGTAACAGGTGGACCTACGAGCAGTACTTC. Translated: CASNRWTYEQYF.

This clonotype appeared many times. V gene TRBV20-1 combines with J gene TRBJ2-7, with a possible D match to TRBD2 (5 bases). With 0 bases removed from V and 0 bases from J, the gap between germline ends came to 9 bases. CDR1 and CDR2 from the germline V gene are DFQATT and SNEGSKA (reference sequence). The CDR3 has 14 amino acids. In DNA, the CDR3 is TGCAGTGCTAGAGATACCGGGAACTCCTACGAGCAGTACTTC. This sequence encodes CSARDTGNSYEQYF.

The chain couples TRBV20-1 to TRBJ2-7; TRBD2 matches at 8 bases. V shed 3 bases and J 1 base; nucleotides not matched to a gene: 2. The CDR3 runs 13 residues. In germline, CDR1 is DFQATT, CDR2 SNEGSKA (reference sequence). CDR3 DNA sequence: TGCAGTGCTAGTACTAGCGGATCCTACGAGCAGTACTTC. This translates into CSASTSGSYEQYF.

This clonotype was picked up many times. As DNA, the CDR3 is TGTGCCACCAGCTTGGGGGGGGACTATGGCTACACCTTC. It encodes CATSLGGDYGYTF. The V gene is TRBV15, the J gene TRBJ1-2, with TRBD1 as a possible D gene (5 bases). CDR3 length: 13 amino acids. In germline, CDR1 is LNHNV, CDR2 YYDKDF (reference sequence). V shed 5 bases and J shed 3 bases, with 10 bases lying between them.

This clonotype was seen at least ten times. The CDR3 protein is CASSPLFRDSTDTQYF. In DNA form, the CDR3 reads TGTGCCAGCTCACCTCTCTTCCGGGACAGCACAGATACGCAGTATTTT. V usage is TRBV18 and J usage is TRBJ2-3; D may match TRBD1 or TRBD2 (5 bases each). Trimming pared 3 bases from V and 0 bases from J, leaving 13 bases between. The germline V gene encodes CDR1 KGHSH and CDR2 LQKENI. This CDR3 comprises 16 residues.

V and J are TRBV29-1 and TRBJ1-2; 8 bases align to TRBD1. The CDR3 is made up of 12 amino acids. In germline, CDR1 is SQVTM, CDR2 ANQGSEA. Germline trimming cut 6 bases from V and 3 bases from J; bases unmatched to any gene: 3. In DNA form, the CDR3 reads TGCAGCGTAGAGACAGGGGACTATGGCTACACCTTC. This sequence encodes CSVETGDYGYTF.

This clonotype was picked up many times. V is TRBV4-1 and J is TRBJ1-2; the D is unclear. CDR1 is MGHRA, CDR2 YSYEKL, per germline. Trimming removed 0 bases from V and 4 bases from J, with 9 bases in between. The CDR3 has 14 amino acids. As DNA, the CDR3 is TGCGCCAGCAGCCAAGATCCAGATCTCTATGGCTACACCTTC. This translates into CASSQDPDLYGYTF.

The DNA for the CDR3 is TGCAGTGCTAGGCCGTCTCCAGGGACTGAAGCTTTCTTT. The encoded protein is CSARPSPGTEAFF. This chain connects TRBV20-1 to TRBJ1-1, with D perhaps matching TRBD1 (5 bases). Germline V lookup: CDR1 DFQATT, CDR2 SNEGSKA (reference sequence). The CDR3 is made up of 13 amino acids. V lost 3 bases, J lost 5 bases, and 13 bases lay in between.

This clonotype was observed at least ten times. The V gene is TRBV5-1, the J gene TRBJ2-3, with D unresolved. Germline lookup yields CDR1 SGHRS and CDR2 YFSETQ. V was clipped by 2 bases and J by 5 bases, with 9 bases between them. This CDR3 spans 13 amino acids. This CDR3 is CASSLPSEDTQYF. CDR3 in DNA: TGCGCCAGCAGCTTACCGAGTGAAGATACGCAGTATTTT.

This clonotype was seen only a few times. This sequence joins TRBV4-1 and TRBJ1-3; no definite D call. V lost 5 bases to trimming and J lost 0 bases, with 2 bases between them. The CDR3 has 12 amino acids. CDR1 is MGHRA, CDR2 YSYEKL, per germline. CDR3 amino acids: CASSVSGNTIYF. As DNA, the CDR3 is TGCGCCAGCAGCGTCTCTGGAAACACCATATATTTT.

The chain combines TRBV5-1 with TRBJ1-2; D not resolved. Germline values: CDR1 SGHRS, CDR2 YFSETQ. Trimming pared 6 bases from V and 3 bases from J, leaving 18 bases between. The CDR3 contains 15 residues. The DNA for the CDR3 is TGCGCCAGCACCACCTCCCTGGACGGAGACTATGGCTACACCTTC. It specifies CASTTSLDGDYGYTF.

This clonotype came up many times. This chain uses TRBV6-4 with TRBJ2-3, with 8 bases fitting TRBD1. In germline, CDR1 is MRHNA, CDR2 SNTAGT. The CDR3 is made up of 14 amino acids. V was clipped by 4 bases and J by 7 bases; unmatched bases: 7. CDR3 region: CASSVEQGANTQYF. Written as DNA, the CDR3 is TGTGCCAGCAGTGTCGAGCAGGGGGCAAATACGCAGTATTTT.

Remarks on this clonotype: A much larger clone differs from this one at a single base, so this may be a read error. DNA of the CDR3: TGTGCCAGCAGCTCCGGGGACCAGGGGACTGCCTACACCTTC. Its translation is CASSSGDQGTAYTF. V is TRBV7-3 and J is TRBJ1-2, with a weak D call TRBD1 (6 bases). The V and J ends lost 4 bases and 10 bases respectively, with 19 bases between them. Germline V CDR1 and CDR2: SGHTA, FQGTGA. This CDR3 is built from 14 residues.

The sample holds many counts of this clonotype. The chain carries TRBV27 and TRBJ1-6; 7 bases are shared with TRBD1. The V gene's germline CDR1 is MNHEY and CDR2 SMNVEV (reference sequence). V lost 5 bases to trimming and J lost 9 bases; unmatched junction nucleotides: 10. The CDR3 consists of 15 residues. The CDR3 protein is CASSPSTGFSSPLHF. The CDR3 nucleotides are TGTGCCAGCAGTCCTTCGACAGGGTTTAGTTCACCCCTCCACTTT.

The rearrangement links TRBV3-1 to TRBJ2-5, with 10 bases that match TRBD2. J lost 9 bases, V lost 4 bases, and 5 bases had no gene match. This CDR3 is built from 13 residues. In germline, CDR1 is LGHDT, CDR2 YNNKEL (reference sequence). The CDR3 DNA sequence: TGTGCCAGCAGCCCTAGCGGGGGCCGAGCCCAGTACTTC. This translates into CASSPSGGRAQYF.

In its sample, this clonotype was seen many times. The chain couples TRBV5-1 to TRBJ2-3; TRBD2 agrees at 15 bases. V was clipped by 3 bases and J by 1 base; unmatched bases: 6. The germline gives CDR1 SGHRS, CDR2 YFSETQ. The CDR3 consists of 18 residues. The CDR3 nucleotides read TGCGCCAGCAGCTCCTGGACTAGCGGGGGGGTAGGCACAGATACGCAGTATTTT. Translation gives CASSSWTSGGVGTDTQYF.

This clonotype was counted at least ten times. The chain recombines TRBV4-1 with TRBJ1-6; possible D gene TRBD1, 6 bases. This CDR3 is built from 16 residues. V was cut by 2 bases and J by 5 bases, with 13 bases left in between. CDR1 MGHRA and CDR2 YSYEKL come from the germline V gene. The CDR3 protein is CASSQQDRDNNSPLHF. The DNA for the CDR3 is TGCGCCAGCAGCCAACAGGACAGAGATAATAATTCACCCCTCCACTTT.

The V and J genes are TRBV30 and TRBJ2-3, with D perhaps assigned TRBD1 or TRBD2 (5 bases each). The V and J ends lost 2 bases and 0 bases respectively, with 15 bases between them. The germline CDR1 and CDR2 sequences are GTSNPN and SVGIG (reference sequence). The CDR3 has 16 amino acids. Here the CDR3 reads CAWSRLGTPSTDTQYF. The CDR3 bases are TGTGCCTGGAGTCGATTAGGGACCCCTAGCACAGATACGCAGTATTTT.

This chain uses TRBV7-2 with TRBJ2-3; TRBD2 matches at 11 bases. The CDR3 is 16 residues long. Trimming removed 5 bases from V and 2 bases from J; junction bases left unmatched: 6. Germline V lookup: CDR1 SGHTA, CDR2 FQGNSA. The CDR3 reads CASSARLAGLTDTQYF. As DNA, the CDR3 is TGTGCCAGCAGCGCCAGACTAGCGGGGCTCACAGATACGCAGTATTTT.

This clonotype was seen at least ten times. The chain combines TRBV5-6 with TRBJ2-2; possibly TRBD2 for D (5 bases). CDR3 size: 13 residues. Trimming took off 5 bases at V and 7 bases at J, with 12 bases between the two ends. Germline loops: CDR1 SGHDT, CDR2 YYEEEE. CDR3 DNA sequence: TGTGCCAGCAGGGACCCGGGGTACGGGGAGCTGTTTTTT. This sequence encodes CASRDPGYGELFF. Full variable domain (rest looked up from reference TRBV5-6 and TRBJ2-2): DAGVTQSPTHLIKTRGQQVTLRCSPKSGHDTVSWYQQALGQGPQFIFQYYEEEERQRGNFPDRFSGHQFPNYSSELNVNALLLGDSALYLCASRDPGYGELFFGEGSRLTVL.

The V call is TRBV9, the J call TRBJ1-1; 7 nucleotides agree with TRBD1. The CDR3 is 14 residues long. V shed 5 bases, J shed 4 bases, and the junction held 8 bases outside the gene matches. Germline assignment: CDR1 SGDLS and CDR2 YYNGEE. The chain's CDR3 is CASRTGFGSTEAFF. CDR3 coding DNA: TGTGCCAGCAGGACAGGGTTTGGTAGCACTGAAGCTTTCTTT.

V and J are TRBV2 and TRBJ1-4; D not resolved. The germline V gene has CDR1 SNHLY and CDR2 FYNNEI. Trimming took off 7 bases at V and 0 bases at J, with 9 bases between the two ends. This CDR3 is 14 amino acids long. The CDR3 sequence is CASTEGTTNEKLFF. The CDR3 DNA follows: TGTGCCAGCACGGAAGGAACAACTAATGAAAAACTGTTTTTT.

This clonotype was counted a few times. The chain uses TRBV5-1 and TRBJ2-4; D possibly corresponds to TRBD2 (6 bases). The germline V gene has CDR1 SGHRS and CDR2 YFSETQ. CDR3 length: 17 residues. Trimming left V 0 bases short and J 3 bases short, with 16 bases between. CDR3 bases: TGCGCCAGCAGCTTGGCCGGGGGACCTCAGGACAAAAACATTCAGTACTTC. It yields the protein CASSLAGGPQDKNIQYF.